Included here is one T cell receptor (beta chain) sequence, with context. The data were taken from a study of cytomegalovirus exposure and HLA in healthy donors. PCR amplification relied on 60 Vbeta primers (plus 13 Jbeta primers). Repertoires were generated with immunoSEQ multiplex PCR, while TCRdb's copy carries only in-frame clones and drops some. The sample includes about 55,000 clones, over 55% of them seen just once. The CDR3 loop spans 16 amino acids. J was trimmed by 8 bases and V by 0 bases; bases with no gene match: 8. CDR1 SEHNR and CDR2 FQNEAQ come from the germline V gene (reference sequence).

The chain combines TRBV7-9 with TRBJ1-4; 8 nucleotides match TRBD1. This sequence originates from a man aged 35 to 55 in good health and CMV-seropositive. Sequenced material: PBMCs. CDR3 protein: CASSLAVWDRPEKLFF. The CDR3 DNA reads TGTGCCAGCAGCTTAGCGGTTTGGGACAGGCCCGAAAAACTGTTTTTT.